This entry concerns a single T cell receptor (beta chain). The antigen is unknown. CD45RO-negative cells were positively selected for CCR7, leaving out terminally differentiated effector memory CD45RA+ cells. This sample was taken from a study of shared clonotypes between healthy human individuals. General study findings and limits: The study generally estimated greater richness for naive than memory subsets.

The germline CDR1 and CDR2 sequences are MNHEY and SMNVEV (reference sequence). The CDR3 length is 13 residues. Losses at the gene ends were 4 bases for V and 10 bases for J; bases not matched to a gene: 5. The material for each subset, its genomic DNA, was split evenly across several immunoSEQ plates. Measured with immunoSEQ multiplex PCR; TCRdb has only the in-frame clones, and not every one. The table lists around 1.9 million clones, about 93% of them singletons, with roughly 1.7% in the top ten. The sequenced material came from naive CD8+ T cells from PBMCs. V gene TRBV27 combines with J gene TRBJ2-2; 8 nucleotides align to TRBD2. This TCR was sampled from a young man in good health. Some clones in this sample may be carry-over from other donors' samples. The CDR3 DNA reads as TGTGCCAGCAGTTGGCTGCGGGAGGTGGAGCTGTTTTTT. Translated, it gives CASSWLREVELFF.